The 3 T cell receptor beta chains listed next were all sequenced from one sample in a study of shared clonotypes between healthy human individuals. Measured with immunoSEQ multiplex PCR; TCRdb has only the in-frame clones, and not every one. The data hold about 2 million clones, with 85% to 95% observed a single time. The material sequenced was naive CD4+ T cells sorted from blood. Subset defined: CD45RA+ positively selected. These receptors were taken from a man in his late teens or twenties in good health.

This clone was seen repeatedly, ten times or more. This chain links TRBV5-6 with TRBJ1-2; D gene ambiguous. Trimming removed 1 base at V and 0 bases at J, with 4 bases between. The germline CDR1 and CDR2 sequences are SGHDT and YYEEEE. CDR3 length: 13 residues. CDR3 loop: CASSLPSNYGYTF. The CDR3 DNA follows: TGTGCCAGCAGCTTGCCTTCTAACTATGGCTACACCTTC.

The V and J genes are TRBV6-1 and TRBJ1-5; a possible D gene is TRBD1 (6 bases). The V gene lost 2 bases and the J gene lost 4 bases, with 18 bases spanning the gap. Germline V gives CDR1 MNHNS, CDR2 SASEGT. This CDR3 region has 17 residues. CDR3 nucleotide sequence: TGTGCCAGCAGTGAAAGGGGGGGTAACCCCGCAAATCAGCCCCAGCATTTT. Amino acid sequence: CASSERGGNPANQPQHF.

The gene calls are TRBV7-6 and TRBJ2-1, with no clear D. The V and J ends lost 5 bases and 3 bases respectively, with 11 bases between them. CDR1 is SGHVS, CDR2 FNYEAQ, per germline. The length of the CDR3 is 14 residues. DNA of the CDR3: TGTGCCAGCAGCCAAGGCCTGTACTACAATGAGCAGTTCTTC. This codes for CASSQGLYYNEQFF.